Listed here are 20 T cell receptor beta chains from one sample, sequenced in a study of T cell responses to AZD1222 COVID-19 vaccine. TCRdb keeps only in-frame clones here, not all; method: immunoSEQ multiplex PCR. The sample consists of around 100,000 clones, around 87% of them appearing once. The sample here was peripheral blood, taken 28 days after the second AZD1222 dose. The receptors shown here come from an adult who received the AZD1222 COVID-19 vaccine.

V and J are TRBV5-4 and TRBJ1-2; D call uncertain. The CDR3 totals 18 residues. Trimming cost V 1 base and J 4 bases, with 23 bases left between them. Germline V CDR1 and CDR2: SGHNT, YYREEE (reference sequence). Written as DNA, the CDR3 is TGTGCCAGCAGCTTGTTCTTTCGGTCACAGACTCCTATCTATGGCTACACCTTC. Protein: CASSLFFRSQTPIYGYTF.

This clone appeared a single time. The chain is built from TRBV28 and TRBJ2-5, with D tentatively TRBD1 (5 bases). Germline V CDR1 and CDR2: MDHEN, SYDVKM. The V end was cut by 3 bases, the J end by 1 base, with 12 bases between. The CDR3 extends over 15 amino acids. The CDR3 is CASSLARGSQETQYF. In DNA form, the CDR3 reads TGTGCCAGCAGTTTGGCTAGGGGAAGCCAAGAGACCCAGTACTTC. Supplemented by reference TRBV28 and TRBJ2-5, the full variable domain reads DVKVTQSSRYLVKRTGEKVFLECVQDMDHENMFWYRQDPGLGLRLIYFSYDVKMKEKGDIPEGYSVSREKKERFSLILESASTNQTSMYLCASSLARGSQETQYFGPGTRLLVL.

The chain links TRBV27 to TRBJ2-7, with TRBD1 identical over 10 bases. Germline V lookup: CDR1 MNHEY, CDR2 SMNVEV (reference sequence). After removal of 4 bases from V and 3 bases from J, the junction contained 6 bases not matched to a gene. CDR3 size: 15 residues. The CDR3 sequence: CASSSLRTGGYEQYF. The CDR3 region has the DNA TGTGCCAGCAGTTCTCTCCGGACAGGGGGCTACGAGCAGTACTTC.

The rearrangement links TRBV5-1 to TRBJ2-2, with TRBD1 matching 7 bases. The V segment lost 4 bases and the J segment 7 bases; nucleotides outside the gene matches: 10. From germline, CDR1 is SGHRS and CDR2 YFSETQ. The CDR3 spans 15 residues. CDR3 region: CASSLEIGGSGELFF. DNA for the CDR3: TGCGCCAGCAGCCTTGAGATAGGGGGCAGCGGGGAGCTGTTTTTT. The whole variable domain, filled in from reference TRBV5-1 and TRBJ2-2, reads KAGVTQTPRYLIKTRGQQVTLSCSPISGHRSVSWYQQTPGQGLQFLFEYFSETQRNKGNFPGRFSGRQFSNSRSEMNVSTLELGDSALYLCASSLEIGGSGELFFGEGSRLTVL.

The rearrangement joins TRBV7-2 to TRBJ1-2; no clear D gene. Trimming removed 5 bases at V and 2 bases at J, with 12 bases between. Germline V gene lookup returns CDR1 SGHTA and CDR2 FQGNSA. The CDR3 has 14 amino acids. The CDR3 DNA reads TGTGCCAGCAGCCATCCCGGAACCAACTATGGCTACACCTTC. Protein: CASSHPGTNYGYTF. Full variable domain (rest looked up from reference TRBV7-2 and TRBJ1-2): GAGVSQSPSNKVTEKGKDVELRCDPISGHTALYWYRQSLGQGLEFLIYFQGNSAPDKSGLPSDRFSAERTGGSVSTLTIQRTQQEDSAVYLCASSHPGTNYGYTFGSGTRLTVV.

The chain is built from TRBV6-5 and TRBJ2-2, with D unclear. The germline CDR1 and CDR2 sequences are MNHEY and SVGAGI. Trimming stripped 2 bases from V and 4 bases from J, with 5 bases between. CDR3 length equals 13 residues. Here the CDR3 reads CASSYAVTGELFF. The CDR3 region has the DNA TGTGCCAGCAGTTACGCTGTCACCGGGGAGCTGTTTTTT.

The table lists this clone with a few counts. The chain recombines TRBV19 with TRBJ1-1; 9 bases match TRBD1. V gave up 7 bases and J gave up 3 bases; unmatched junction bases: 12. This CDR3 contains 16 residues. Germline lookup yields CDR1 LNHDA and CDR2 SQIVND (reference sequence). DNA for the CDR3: TGTGCCAGTATTCGACTCCCGGGACAGGGTGACACTGAAGCTTTCTTT. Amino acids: CASIRLPGQGDTEAFF.

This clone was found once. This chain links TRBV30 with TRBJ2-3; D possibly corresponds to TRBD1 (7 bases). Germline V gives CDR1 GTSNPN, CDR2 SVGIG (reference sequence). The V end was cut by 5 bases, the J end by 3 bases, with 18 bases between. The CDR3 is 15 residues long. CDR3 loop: CAWGYWAGGTDTQYF. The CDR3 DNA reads TGTGCCTGGGGATATTGGGCAGGGGGGACAGATACGCAGTATTTT.

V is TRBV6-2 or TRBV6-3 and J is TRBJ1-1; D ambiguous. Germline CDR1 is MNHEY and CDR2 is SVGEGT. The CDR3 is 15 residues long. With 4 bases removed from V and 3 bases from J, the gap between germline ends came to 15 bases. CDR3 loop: CASSSPGKSDTEAFF. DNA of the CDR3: TGTGCCAGCAGTTCTCCTGGAAAGTCCGACACTGAAGCTTTCTTT.

CDR3 DNA sequence: TGTGCCAGCAGTTTAGAAAAGGTAACTGAAGCTTTCTTT. Translated, it gives CASSLEKVTEAFF. The chain joins TRBV12-3 or TRBV12-4 to TRBJ1-1; D ambiguous. Trimming shortened V by 1 base and J by 5 bases, and 8 bases separated the two germline ends. This CDR3 has 13 amino acids.

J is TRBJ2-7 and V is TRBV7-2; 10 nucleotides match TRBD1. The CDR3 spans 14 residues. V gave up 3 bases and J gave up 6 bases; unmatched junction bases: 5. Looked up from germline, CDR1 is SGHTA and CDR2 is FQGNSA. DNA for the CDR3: TGTGCCAGCAGCTTCCGGGACAGGGGTGGCGAGCAGTACTTC. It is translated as CASSFRDRGGEQYF.

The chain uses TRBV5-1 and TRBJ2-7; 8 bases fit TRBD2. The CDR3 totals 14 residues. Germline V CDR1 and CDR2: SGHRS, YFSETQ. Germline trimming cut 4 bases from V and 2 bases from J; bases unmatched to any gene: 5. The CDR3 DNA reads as TGCGCCAGCAGCCTTAGCGGGACTGCCTACGAGCAGTACTTC. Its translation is CASSLSGTAYEQYF.

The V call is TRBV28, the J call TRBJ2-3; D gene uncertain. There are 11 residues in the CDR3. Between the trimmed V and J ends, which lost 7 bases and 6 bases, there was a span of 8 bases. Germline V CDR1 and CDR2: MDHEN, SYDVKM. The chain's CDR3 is CASTGLDTQYF. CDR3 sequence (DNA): TGTGCCAGCACCGGTCTGGATACGCAGTATTTT.

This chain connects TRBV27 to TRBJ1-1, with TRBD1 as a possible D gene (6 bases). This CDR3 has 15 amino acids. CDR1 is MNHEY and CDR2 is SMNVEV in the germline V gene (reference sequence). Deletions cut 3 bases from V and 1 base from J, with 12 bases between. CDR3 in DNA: TGTGCCAGCAGTTTTTTGGGGGGCCCGAACACTGAAGCTTTCTTT. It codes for CASSFLGGPNTEAFF.

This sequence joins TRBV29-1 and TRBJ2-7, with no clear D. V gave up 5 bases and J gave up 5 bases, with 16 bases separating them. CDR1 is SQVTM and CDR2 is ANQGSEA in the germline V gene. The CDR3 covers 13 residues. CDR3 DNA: TGCAGCGTTCCCAAATCCCAGGCGAACGAGCAGTACTTC. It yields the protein CSVPKSQANEQYF.

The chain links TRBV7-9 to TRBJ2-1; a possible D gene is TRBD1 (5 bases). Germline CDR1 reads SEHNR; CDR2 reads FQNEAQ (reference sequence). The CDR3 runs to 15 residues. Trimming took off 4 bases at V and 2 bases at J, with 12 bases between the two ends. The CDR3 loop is CASSSQDPPYNEQFF. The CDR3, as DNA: TGTGCCAGCAGCTCACAGGACCCCCCCTACAATGAGCAGTTCTTC. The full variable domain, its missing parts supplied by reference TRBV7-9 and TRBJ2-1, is DTGVSQNPRHKITKRGQNVTFRCDPISEHNRLYWYRQTLGQGPEFLTYFQNEAQLEKSRLLSDRFSAERPKGSFSTLEIQRTEQGDSAMYLCASSSQDPPYNEQFFGPGTRLTVL.

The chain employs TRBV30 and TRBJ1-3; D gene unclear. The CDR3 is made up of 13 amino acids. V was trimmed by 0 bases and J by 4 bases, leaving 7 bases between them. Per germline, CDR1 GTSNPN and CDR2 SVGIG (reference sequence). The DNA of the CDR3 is TGTGCCTGGAGTGTGGCGAAGGGAAACACCATATATTTT. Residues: CAWSVAKGNTIYF.

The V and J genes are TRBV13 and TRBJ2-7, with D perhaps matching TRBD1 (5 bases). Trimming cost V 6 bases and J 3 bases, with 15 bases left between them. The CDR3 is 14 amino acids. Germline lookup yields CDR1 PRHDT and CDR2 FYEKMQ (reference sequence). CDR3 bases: TGTGCCAGCAGTTCCCACCAGGGTATCTACGAGCAGTACTTC. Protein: CASSSHQGIYEQYF.

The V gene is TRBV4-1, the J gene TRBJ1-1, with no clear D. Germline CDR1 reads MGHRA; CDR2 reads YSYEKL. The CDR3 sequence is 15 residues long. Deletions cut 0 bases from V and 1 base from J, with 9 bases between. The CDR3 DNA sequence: TGCGCCAGCAGCCAAGAAGTTGCGGAGAACACTGAAGCTTTCTTT. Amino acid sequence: CASSQEVAENTEAFF.

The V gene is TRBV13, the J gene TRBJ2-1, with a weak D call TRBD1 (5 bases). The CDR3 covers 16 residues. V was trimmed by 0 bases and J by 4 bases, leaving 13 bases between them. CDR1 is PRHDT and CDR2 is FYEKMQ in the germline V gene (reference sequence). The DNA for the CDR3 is TGTGCCAGCAGCTTAGGCAACAGGATTGATTACAATGAGCAGTTCTTC. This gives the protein CASSLGNRIDYNEQFF.